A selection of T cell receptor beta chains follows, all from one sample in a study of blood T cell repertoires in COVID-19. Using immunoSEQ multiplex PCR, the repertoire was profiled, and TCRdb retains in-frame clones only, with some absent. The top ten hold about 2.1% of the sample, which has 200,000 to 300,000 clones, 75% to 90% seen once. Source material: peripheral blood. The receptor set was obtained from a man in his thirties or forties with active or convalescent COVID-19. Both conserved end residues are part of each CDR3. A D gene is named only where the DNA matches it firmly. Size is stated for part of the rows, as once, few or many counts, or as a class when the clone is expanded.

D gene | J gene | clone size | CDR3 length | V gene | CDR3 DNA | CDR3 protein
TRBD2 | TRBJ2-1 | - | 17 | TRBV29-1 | TGCAGCGTTGAGGGACTAGCGGGGGGGCTCCAGATTGGTGAGCAGTTCTTC | CSVEGLAGGLQIGEQFF
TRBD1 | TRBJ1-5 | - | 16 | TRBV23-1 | TGCGCCAGCAGTCAAACGGACAGGGAACGCAATCAGCCCCAGCATTTT | CASSQTDRERNQPQHF
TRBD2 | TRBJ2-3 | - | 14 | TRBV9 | TGTGCCAGCAGCGCTAGCGGGGGAACAGATACGCAGTATTTT | CASSASGGTDTQYF
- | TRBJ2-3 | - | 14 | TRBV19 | TGTGCCAGTAGTATACAGGTTCTCGCAGATACGCAGTATTTT | CASSIQVLADTQYF
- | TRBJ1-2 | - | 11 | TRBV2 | TGTGCCAGCAACAACCTCTATGGCTACACCTTC | CASNNLYGYTF
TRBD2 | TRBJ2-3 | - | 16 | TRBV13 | TGTGCCAGCAGCTATAAGACTAGCGGGGGATATGATACGCAGTATTTT | CASSYKTSGGYDTQYF
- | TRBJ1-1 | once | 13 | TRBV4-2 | TGTGCCAGCAGCCAAGATAGGGGTAAGGGGGCTTTCTTT | CASSQDRGKGAFF
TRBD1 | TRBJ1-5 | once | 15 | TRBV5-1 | TGCGCCAGCAGCTGGGGGACAGGGAGCAATCAGCCCCAGCATTTT | CASSWGTGSNQPQHF
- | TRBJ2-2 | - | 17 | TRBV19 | TGTGCCAGTAGTAGATCCGGGACAGCGGGGGACACCGGGGAGCTGTTTTTT | CASSRSGTAGDTGELFF
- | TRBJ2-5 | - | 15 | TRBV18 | TGTGCCAGCTCCTCCCAACCGGGGGTTGGCGAGACCCAGTACTTC | CASSSQPGVGETQYF
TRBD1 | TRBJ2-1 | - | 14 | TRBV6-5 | TGTGCCAGCAGGGCCGGGACAGCTTGGGATGAGCAGTTCTTC | CASRAGTAWDEQFF
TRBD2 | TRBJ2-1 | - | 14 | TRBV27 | TGTGCCAGCAGAGGACTAGCGGGCTACAATGAGCAGTTCTTC | CASRGLAGYNEQFF
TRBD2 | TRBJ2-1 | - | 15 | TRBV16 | TGTGCCAGCAGTCCGCCTGCGGGGGGGCCACATGAGCAGTTCTTC | CASSPPAGGPHEQFF
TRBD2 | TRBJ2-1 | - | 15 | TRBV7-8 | TGTGCCAGCAGCGCAGGACTAGCGGGGGCCAATGAGCAGTTCTTC | CASSAGLAGANEQFF
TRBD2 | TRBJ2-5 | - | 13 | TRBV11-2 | TGTGCCAGCAGCTTTTGGCGGGGGGAGACCCAGTACTTC | CASSFWRGETQYF
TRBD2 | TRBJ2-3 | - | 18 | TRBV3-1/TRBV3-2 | TGTGCCAGCAGCCAAGATCTTAGGGTAGCGGGGGGGCGTGATACGCAGTATTTT | CASSQDLRVAGGRDTQYF
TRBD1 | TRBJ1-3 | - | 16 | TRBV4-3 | TGCGCCAGCAGCCAAGAGCCCAGGGGGCATGGAAACACCATATATTTT | CASSQEPRGHGNTIYF
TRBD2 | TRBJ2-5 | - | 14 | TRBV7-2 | TGTGCCAGCAGCTTAGGGGGGGGGTACGAGACCCAGTACTTC | CASSLGGGYETQYF
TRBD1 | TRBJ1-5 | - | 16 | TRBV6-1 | TGTGCCAGCAGTGAAGGGTTGTCGGAGGGGGCCCAGCCCCAGCATTTT | CASSEGLSEGAQPQHF
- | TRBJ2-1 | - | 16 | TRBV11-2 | TGTGCCAGCAGCCCAACCCGGGGGGCCGCTGTCAATGAGCAGTTCTTC | CASSPTRGAAVNEQFF
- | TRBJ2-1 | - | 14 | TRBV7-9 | TGTGGCAGCAGCTCCTCTTCCTCCTACAATGAGCAGTTCTTC | CGSSSSSSYNEQFF
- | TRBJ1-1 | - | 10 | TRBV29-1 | TGCAGCGTTGAAAAACAGGAAGCTTTCTTT | CSVEKQEAFF